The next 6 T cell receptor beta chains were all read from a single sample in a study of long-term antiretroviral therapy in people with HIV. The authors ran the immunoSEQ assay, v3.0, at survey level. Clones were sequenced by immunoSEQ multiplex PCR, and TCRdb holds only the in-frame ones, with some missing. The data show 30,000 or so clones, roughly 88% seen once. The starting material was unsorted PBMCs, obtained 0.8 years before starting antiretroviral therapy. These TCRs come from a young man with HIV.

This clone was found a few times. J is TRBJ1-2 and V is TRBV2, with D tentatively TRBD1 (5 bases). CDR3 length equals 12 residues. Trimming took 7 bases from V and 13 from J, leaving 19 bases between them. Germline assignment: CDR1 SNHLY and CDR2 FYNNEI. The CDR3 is CASNSGRVYFTF. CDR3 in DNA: TGTGCCAGCAACTCGGGCAGGGTTTATTTCACCTTC.

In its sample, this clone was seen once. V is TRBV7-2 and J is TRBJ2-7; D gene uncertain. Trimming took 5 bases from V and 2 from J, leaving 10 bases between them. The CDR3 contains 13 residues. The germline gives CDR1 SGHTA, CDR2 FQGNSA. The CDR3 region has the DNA TGTGCCAGCAGCGCTCCCTTCCCCTACGAGCAGTACTTC. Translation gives CASSAPFPYEQYF.

The CDR3 DNA is TGTGCCAGCAGCCCCAGGAACAGGGAAAATGAGCAGTTCTTC. Its translation is CASSPRNRENEQFF. This chain joins TRBV7-2 and TRBJ2-1, with TRBD1 as a possible D gene (6 bases). Germline V lookup: CDR1 SGHTA, CDR2 FQGNSA. This CDR3 is built from 14 residues. V gave up 5 bases and J gave up 7 bases, with 15 bases separating them.

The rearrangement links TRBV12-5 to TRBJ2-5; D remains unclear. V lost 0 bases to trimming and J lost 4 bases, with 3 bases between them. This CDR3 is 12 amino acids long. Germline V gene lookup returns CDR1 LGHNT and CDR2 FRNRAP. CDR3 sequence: CASGLVLETQYF. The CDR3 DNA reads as TGTGCTAGTGGTTTGGTACTAGAGACCCAGTACTTC. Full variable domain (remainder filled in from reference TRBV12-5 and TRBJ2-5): DARVTQTPRHKVTEMGQEVTMRCQPILGHNTVFWYRQTMMQGLELLAYFRNRAPLDDSGMPKDRFSAEMPDATLATLKIQPSEPRDSAVYFCASGLVLETQYFGPGTRLLVL.

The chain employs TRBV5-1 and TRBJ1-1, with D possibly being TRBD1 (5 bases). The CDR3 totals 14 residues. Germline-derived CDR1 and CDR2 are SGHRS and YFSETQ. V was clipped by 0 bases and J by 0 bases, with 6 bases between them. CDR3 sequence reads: CASSLEGLNTEAFF. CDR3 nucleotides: TGCGCCAGCAGCTTGGAGGGACTGAACACTGAAGCTTTCTTT.

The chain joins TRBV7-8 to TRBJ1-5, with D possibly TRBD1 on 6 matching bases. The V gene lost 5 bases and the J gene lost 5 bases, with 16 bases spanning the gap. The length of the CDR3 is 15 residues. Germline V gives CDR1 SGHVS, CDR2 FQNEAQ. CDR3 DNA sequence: TGTGCCAGCAGCGCGGACGGGACAACACATCAGCCCCAGCATTTT. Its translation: CASSADGTTHQPQHF.